A single T cell receptor beta chain is shown here with its context. The antigen remains unidentified. Together with a sample-barcoded 5' primer, a J-beta primer mix was included in a second PCR lasting about 6 to 12 cycles. Sequencing recovered at least 3 million CDR3-containing paired-end reads from each sample. TCRdb re-called the 5' RACE reads with MiXCR, one entry per CDR3 protein. Altogether about 620,000 distinct CDR3 sequences are present, approximately 52% being singletons, with the ten largest covering approximately 13%. The germline V and J ends were trimmed by 2 bases and 8 bases, with 30 bases remaining between them. The CDR3 has 19 amino acids. The V gene's germline CDR1 is SGHTA and CDR2 FQGTGA. The data derive from a study of blood T cells in healthy people across ages. General study points: Bulk PBMC profiling left naive and antigen-experienced comparisons inconclusive. Per million T cells, the diversity of TCR beta decreased roughly linearly as age advanced.

The sample comprised blood. The rearrangement joins TRBV7-3 to TRBJ2-5; D may be TRBD1 (6 bases). The TCR was taken from a woman of 80 years or more in good health. Here the CDR3 DNA reads TGTGCCAGCAGCTTAGGCCCACCATTTTCCGGGACAAGATCCTCTACCCAGTACTTC. Its protein is CASSLGPPFSGTRSSTQYF.